This entry lists 12 T cell receptor beta chains sequenced from one sample in a study of blood T cell repertoires in COVID-19. TCRdb's table, derived via immunoSEQ multiplex PCR, lists solely in-frame clones and lacks some. Of tens of thousands of clones listed, roughly 92% are singletons. The sequencing sample was made of peripheral blood. The source of these receptors is a man aged 50-59 years with active COVID-19.

V gene TRBV18 combines with J gene TRBJ1-1, with 7 bases identical to TRBD1. V shed 4 bases and J 5 bases; nucleotides not matched to a gene: 4. The CDR3 extends over 13 amino acids. Per the germline V gene, CDR1 is KGHSH and CDR2 is LQKENI. CDR3: CASSLGQRTEAFF. The CDR3 bases are TGTGCCAGCTCACTGGGACAGAGAACTGAAGCTTTCTTT. The complete variable domain, with remaining parts taken from reference TRBV18 and TRBJ1-1, reads NAGVMQNPRHLVRRRGQEARLRCSPMKGHSHVYWYRQLPEEGLKFMVYLQKENIIDESGMPKERFSAEFPKEGPSILRIQQVVRGDSAAYFCASSLGQRTEAFFGQGTRLTVV.

Here the CDR3 DNA reads TGTGCCAGCAGCTTAAGCGGGGGGGTCGATACGCAGTATTTT. It translates to CASSLSGGVDTQYF. The V call is TRBV7-3, the J call TRBJ2-3, with 9 bases matching TRBD2. Germline CDR1 SGHTA, CDR2 FQGTGA. Unmatched junction bases numbered 2, after V lost 1 base and J lost 6 bases. The CDR3 length is 14 residues. The whole variable domain, remainder taken from reference TRBV7-3 and TRBJ2-3, is GAGVSQTPSNKVTEKGKYVELRCDPISGHTALYWYRQSLGQGPEFLIYFQGTGAADDSGLPNDRFFAVRPEGSVSTLKIQRTERGDSAVYLCASSLSGGVDTQYFGPGTRLTVL.

This rearrangement joins TRBV6-6 to TRBJ2-7, with 12 bases identical to TRBD2. The CDR3 spans 16 residues. V lost 2 bases and J lost 4; bases outside the gene matches: 6. Germline-derived CDR1 and CDR2 are MNHNY and SVGAGI (reference sequence). CDR3 sequence (DNA): TGTGCCAGCAGTTACCCCTCCCTAGCGGGGGGGTACGAGCAGTACTTC. Encoded protein: CASSYPSLAGGYEQYF.

This clone has only one observation. V usage is TRBV7-9 and J usage is TRBJ2-3; 7 positions match TRBD2. Germline V gives CDR1 SEHNR, CDR2 FQNEAQ (reference sequence). The CDR3 has 16 amino acids. J lost 0 bases, V lost 1 base, and 4 bases had no gene match. In DNA form, the CDR3 reads TGTGCCAGCAGCTTAGTTGGCGGGGGTAGCACAGATACGCAGTATTTT. Its translation is CASSLVGGGSTDTQYF. The variable domain in full, with the rest retrieved from reference TRBV7-9 and TRBJ2-3, is DTGVSQNPRHKITKRGQNVTFRCDPISEHNRLYWYRQTLGQGPEFLTYFQNEAQLEKSRLLSDRFSAERPKGSFSTLEIQRTEQGDSAMYLCASSLVGGGSTDTQYFGPGTRLTVL.

The chain employs TRBV5-4 and TRBJ1-2; 10 nucleotides match TRBD1. Germline V gene data show CDR1 as SGHNT and CDR2 as YYREEE (reference sequence). This CDR3 contains 14 residues. The ends lost 4 bases at V and 5 bases at J; junction bases unmatched: 5. The CDR3 reads CASSPGDRGYGYTF. The CDR3 nucleotides are TGTGCCAGCAGCCCAGGGGACAGGGGATATGGCTACACCTTC.

This sequence joins TRBV10-3 and TRBJ2-7; D might be TRBD2 (6 bases). The germline CDR1 and CDR2 sequences are ENHRY and SYGVKD. V was pared by 3 bases and J by 7 bases, with 16 bases between. The CDR3 is 14 amino acids. Here the CDR3 DNA reads TGTGCCATCAGTGATAGGAGGGTTACCGGGGAGCAGTACTTC. Encoded protein: CAISDRRVTGEQYF.

The chain uses TRBV6-5 and TRBJ1-5; D may be TRBD1 (6 bases). CDR3 length: 13 amino acids. The V end was cut by 6 bases, the J end by 4 bases, with 10 bases between. Per germline, CDR1 MNHEY and CDR2 SVGAGI. Here the CDR3 DNA reads TGTGCCAGCAGACCACAGGGAAATCAGCCCCAGCATTTT. Its protein is CASRPQGNQPQHF.

This clone has a single count. The chain recombines TRBV7-9 with TRBJ1-1; D unresolved. Trimming removed 1 base at V and 5 bases at J, with 11 bases between. CDR3 length: 14 residues. The germline V gene has CDR1 SEHNR and CDR2 FQNEAQ (reference sequence). CDR3 residues: CASSLGLGRTEAFF. The CDR3 DNA is TGTGCCAGCAGCTTAGGATTAGGGAGGACTGAAGCTTTCTTT. Full variable domain (remainder filled in from reference TRBV7-9 and TRBJ1-1): DTGVSQNPRHKITKRGQNVTFRCDPISEHNRLYWYRQTLGQGPEFLTYFQNEAQLEKSRLLSDRFSAERPKGSFSTLEIQRTEQGDSAMYLCASSLGLGRTEAFFGQGTRLTVV.

This clone was recorded a few times. The rearrangement uses TRBV3-1 (or the pseudogene TRBV3-2) and TRBJ2-1; 7 bases are shared with TRBD1. The CDR3 has 13 amino acids. The junction had 6 bases not matched to a gene; V was cut back by 5 bases and J by 8 bases. Germline V lookup: CDR1 LGHDT, CDR2 YNNKEL (reference sequence). The CDR3: CASSFRGIDEQFF. The CDR3 region has the DNA TGTGCCAGCAGCTTCAGGGGGATTGATGAGCAGTTCTTC.

The chain recombines TRBV5-1 with TRBJ2-3; 8 positions agree with TRBD2. CDR3 length: 15 residues. Looked up from germline, CDR1 is SGHRS and CDR2 is YFSETQ. V was clipped by 4 bases and J by 5 bases; unmatched bases: 9. The CDR3: CASSLPGGAGDTQYF. As DNA, the CDR3 is TGCGCCAGCAGCCTCCCGGGGGGGGCGGGAGATACGCAGTATTTT.

The chain uses TRBV11-2 and TRBJ1-3, with D maybe TRBD1 (5 bases). The V and J ends lost 0 bases and 2 bases respectively, with 8 bases between them. The CDR3 spans 15 residues. Germline CDR1 is SGHAT and CDR2 is FQNNGV. Here the CDR3 reads CASSLEGVAGNTIYF. The DNA for the CDR3 is TGTGCCAGCAGCTTAGAAGGGGTTGCTGGAAACACCATATATTTT.

The chain couples TRBV11-2 to TRBJ2-1; D unresolved. The length of the CDR3 is 16 residues. V gave up 1 base and J gave up 6 bases, with 16 bases separating them. CDR1 is SGHAT, CDR2 FQNNGV, per germline. CDR3 DNA: TGTGCCAGCAGCTTAGGCACTTCGGTTCAACTCAATGAGCAGTTCTTC. It yields the protein CASSLGTSVQLNEQFF.